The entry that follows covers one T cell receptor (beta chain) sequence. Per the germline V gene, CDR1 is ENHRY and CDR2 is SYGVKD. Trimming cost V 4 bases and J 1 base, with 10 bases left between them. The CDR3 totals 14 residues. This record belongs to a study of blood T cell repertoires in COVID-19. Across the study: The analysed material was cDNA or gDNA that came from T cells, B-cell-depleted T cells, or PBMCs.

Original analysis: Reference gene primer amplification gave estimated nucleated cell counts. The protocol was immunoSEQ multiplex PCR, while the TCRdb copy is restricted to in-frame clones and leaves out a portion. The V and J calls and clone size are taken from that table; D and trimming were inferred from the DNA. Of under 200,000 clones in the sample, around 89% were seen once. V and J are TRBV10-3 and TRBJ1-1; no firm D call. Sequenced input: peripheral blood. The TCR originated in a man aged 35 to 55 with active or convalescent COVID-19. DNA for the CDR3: TGTGCCATCAGTGCGTCGACGGGGAACACTGAAGCTTTCTTT. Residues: CAISASTGNTEAFF.